The 31 T cell receptor beta chains below come from one sample, sequenced in a study of beta chain features in type 1 diabetes. Isolated RNA was reverse transcribed in full, so expressed TCRB transcripts were sequenced. The data were produced by immunoSEQ multiplex PCR, yet TCRdb's version contains in-frame clones alone and is incomplete. This table has about 160,000 clones, about 9% appearing once. Antigens for these TCRs are unknown. Study results and limitations: In all four CD4+ subsets, TCRB CDR3 length was significantly, moderately reduced in type 1 diabetes.

The sequencing sample was made of central memory CD4+ T cells from blood. The source of these receptors is a woman younger than 30 with type 1 diabetes.

This clone was counted between two and nine times. The genes are TRBV29-1 and TRBJ2-3; possibly TRBD1 for D (7 bases). This CDR3 contains 15 residues. Germline V gives CDR1 SQVTM, CDR2 ANQGSEA. V gave up 7 bases and J gave up 0 bases, with 17 bases separating them. The CDR3 DNA sequence: TGCAGCGCTGGAGGGACAGCTTCTAGCACAGATACGCAGTATTTT. It codes for CSAGGTASSTDTQYF.

This sequence joins TRBV25-1 and TRBJ2-7; D possibly corresponds to TRBD2 (5 bases). V lost 7 bases and J lost 4, with 11 bases in between. The germline CDR1 and CDR2 sequences are MGHDK and SYGVNS. This CDR3 is 12 amino acids long. CDR3: CASTGGTYEQYF. CDR3 nucleotides: TGTGCCAGCACCGGAGGAACTTACGAGCAGTACTTC.

This clone occurred a few times. This chain connects TRBV25-1 to TRBJ2-3, with a tentative D call TRBD2 (5 bases). Germline lookup yields CDR1 MGHDK and CDR2 SYGVNS. V lost 4 bases, J lost 1 base, and 12 bases lay in between. This CDR3 is 15 amino acids long. The CDR3 reads CASSVASGGTDTQYF. The CDR3 DNA sequence: TGTGCCAGCAGTGTGGCCAGCGGAGGCACAGATACGCAGTATTTT.

V gene TRBV27 combines with J gene TRBJ2-7, with 7 bases lining up with TRBD1. CDR1 MNHEY and CDR2 SMNVEV come from the germline V gene (reference sequence). The CDR3 is 12 amino acids. J was trimmed by 12 bases and V by 3 bases; bases with no gene match: 8. In DNA, the CDR3 is TGTGCCAGCAGTTTTGGGCAGGGGGTAAGGTACTTC. This encodes CASSFGQGVRYF.

The chain carries TRBV9 and TRBJ2-3, with D unclear. The CDR3 sequence is 16 residues long. V lost 0 bases and J lost 3, with 14 bases in between. Germline V gene sequence: CDR1 SGDLS, CDR2 YYNGEE. The CDR3 loop reads CASSVGANGLTDTQYF. The CDR3 DNA reads TGTGCCAGCAGCGTAGGGGCGAATGGGTTAACAGATACGCAGTATTTT.

The genes are TRBV5-4 and TRBJ2-7; D unclear. The length of the CDR3 is 12 residues. CDR1 SGHNT and CDR2 YYREEE come from the germline V gene (reference sequence). V lost 0 bases and J lost 6, with 7 bases in between. The DNA for the CDR3 is TGTGCCAGCAGCTTGGACTCCGCCGAGCAGTACTTC. This translates into CASSLDSAEQYF.

The chain employs TRBV2 and TRBJ1-5; no definite D call. Germline assignment: CDR1 SNHLY and CDR2 FYNNEI. The CDR3 runs 14 residues. Deletions cut 6 bases from V and 6 bases from J, with 15 bases between. The CDR3 reads CASRSEVSFQPQHF. The CDR3 nucleotides read TGTGCCAGCAGGAGTGAGGTCAGTTTTCAGCCCCAGCATTTT.

This clone was counted a few times. The rearrangement joins TRBV19 to TRBJ1-5; D uncertain. Germline loops: CDR1 LNHDA, CDR2 SQIVND (reference sequence). V gave up 7 bases and J gave up 6 bases, with 10 bases separating them. CDR3 size: 12 residues. The CDR3 loop reads CASTDRGQPQHF. The CDR3, as DNA: TGTGCCAGTACCGACCGCGGTCAGCCCCAGCATTTT.

There are a few counts of this clone. The rearrangement uses TRBV7-2 and TRBJ2-1; TRBD2 agrees at 14 bases. V trimming: 3 bases; J trimming: 5 bases; junction bases outside the gene matches: 3. This CDR3 comprises 16 residues. Germline CDR1 and CDR2: SGHTA and FQGNSA. As DNA, the CDR3 is TGTGCCAGCAGCTTCGGACTAGCGGGAGGCAACAATGAGCAGTTCTTC. This codes for CASSFGLAGGNNEQFF.

This clone has just a few counts. This chain uses TRBV5-4 with TRBJ2-7; 10 bases align to TRBD2. The CDR3 is 16 amino acids. The germline V gene encodes CDR1 SGHNT and CDR2 YYREEE (reference sequence). With V trimmed by 4 bases and J by 3 bases, 10 bases remained unmatched. This CDR3 reads CASSPGLAGDLYEQYF. CDR3 nucleotides: TGTGCCAGCAGCCCCGGGCTAGCGGGGGACCTCTACGAGCAGTACTTC.

In this sample, this clone turned up a few times. Within the sample, other DNA sequences also encode this same CDR3. J is TRBJ2-7 and V is TRBV5-6; tentative D call: TRBD2 (6 bases). Trimming removed 0 bases at V and 0 bases at J, with 10 bases between. CDR3 length: 15 amino acids. Germline CDR1 SGHDT, CDR2 YYEEEE. CDR3 residues: CASSLEPGGSYEQYF. Here the CDR3 DNA reads TGTGCCAGCAGCTTGGAACCCGGGGGCTCCTACGAGCAGTACTTC.

A few counts support this clone. The V and J genes are TRBV7-8 and TRBJ2-7; 10 bases map to TRBD1. Per germline, CDR1 SGHVS and CDR2 FQNEAQ. V trimming: 3 bases; J trimming: 3 bases; junction bases outside the gene matches: 2. The CDR3 is 14 residues long. CDR3 in DNA: TGTGCCAGCAGCTTTTGGGACAGGGGCTACGAGCAGTACTTC. Protein: CASSFWDRGYEQYF.

The chain uses TRBV7-2 and TRBJ1-2; a weak D match, TRBD1 (6 bases). The CDR3 is made up of 14 amino acids. Trimming took off 5 bases at V and 5 bases at J, with 15 bases between the two ends. CDR1 and CDR2 from the germline V gene are SGHTA and FQGNSA. The CDR3, as DNA: TGTGCCAGCAGCAACCCAGGGGACCCTTATGGCTACACCTTC. It translates to CASSNPGDPYGYTF.

The CDR3 sequence: CASSPSLDRAFF. CDR3 nucleotide sequence: TGTGCCAGCAGCCCTAGTCTGGACAGAGCTTTCTTT. This chain links TRBV6-6 with TRBJ1-1, with a tentative D call TRBD1 (6 bases). The CDR3 has 12 residues. Germline V CDR1 and CDR2: MNHNY, SVGAGI (reference sequence). V dropped 6 bases and J dropped 10 bases, with 15 bases sitting between them.

This clone was picked up a small number of times. The rearrangement uses TRBV19 and TRBJ2-2, with 7 bases matching TRBD1. The CDR3 has 15 residues. The ends lost 6 bases at V and 0 bases at J; junction bases unmatched: 4. Germline loops: CDR1 LNHDA, CDR2 SQIVND (reference sequence). CDR3 sequence (DNA): TGTGCCAGTAGGACAGGGATTTCGAACACCGGGGAGCTGTTTTTT. Amino acids: CASRTGISNTGELFF.

This rearrangement joins TRBV5-1 to TRBJ2-3; possible D gene TRBD1, 6 bases. The ends were cut back, 5 bases at V and 4 bases at J, with 17 bases in the middle. This CDR3 comprises 15 residues. Germline V gene lookup returns CDR1 SGHRS and CDR2 YFSETQ. This CDR3 is CASRLDSSTADTQYF. The CDR3 nucleotides read TGCGCCAGCAGACTGGACAGTAGCACGGCAGATACGCAGTATTTT.

This clone came up a few times. The rearrangement joins TRBV7-2 to TRBJ1-1; TRBD1 aligns across 7 bases. Germline CDR1 is SGHTA and CDR2 is FQGNSA. The J segment lost 3 bases and the V segment lost 4 bases, leaving 5 bases of the junction unmatched. The CDR3 contains 14 residues. Written as DNA, the CDR3 is TGTGCCAGCAGCTCCCGACAGGGTTACACTGAAGCTTTCTTT. It translates to CASSSRQGYTEAFF. Filled out from reference TRBV7-2 and TRBJ1-1, the complete variable domain reads GAGVSQSPSNKVTEKGKDVELRCDPISGHTALYWYRQSLGQGLEFLIYFQGNSAPDKSGLPSDRFSAERTGGSVSTLTIQRTQQEDSAVYLCASSSRQGYTEAFFGQGTRLTVV.

The chain carries TRBV15 and TRBJ2-4, with D maybe TRBD1 (5 bases). CDR1 is LNHNV, CDR2 YYDKDF, per germline (reference sequence). V lost 0 bases, J lost 1 base, and 13 bases lay in between. The CDR3 covers 17 residues. CDR3 coding DNA: TGTGCCACCAGCAGAGAGGGGCCCGGAACGGCCAAAAACATTCAGTACTTC. This codes for CATSREGPGTAKNIQYF.

This clone turned up a few times. CDR3 sequence (DNA): TGCGCCAGCAGCTTAGGGGTCTCTGGGGCCAACGTCCTGACTTTC. Amino acid sequence: CASSLGVSGANVLTF. The chain uses TRBV5-1 and TRBJ2-6, with D tentatively TRBD1 (5 bases). V lost 2 bases, J lost 0 bases, and 6 bases lay in between. This CDR3 comprises 15 residues. The germline V gene encodes CDR1 SGHRS and CDR2 YFSETQ.

This clone turned up a few times. The chain joins TRBV10-3 to TRBJ2-7; 8 bases align to TRBD1. Losses at the gene ends were 6 bases for V and 0 bases for J; bases not matched to a gene: 7. This CDR3 region has 15 residues. CDR1 ENHRY and CDR2 SYGVKD come from the germline V gene. The DNA of the CDR3 is TGTGCCATCAGGTCCACAGGGGGTTCCTCCTACGAGCAGTACTTC. Translated: CAIRSTGGSSYEQYF.

The gene calls are TRBV28 and TRBJ2-7, with D perhaps TRBD2 (6 bases). The CDR3 is 14 residues long. The germline CDR1 and CDR2 sequences are MDHEN and SYDVKM. The V end lost 6 bases, the J end lost 2 bases, and 14 bases lay between the germline ends. In DNA form, the CDR3 reads TGTGCCAGCAGGGAGGGGCGGGCAACCTACGAGCAGTACTTC. Residues: CASREGRATYEQYF.

V gene TRBV27 combines with J gene TRBJ2-5; 8 nucleotides agree with TRBD1. CDR1 is MNHEY, CDR2 SMNVEV, per germline (reference sequence). V lost 5 bases to trimming and J lost 3 bases; unmatched junction nucleotides: 5. The CDR3 loop spans 14 amino acids. This CDR3 is CASSLRTGKETQYF. The CDR3 DNA reads TGTGCCAGCAGTCTGCGGACAGGGAAAGAGACCCAGTACTTC.

The CDR3 DNA follows: TGTGCCAGCAGCTCCGGGACAGGGGGAGATACGCAGTATTTT. Its protein product is CASSSGTGGDTQYF. This sequence joins TRBV5-4 and TRBJ2-3; the match to TRBD1 covers 11 bases. Germline loops: CDR1 SGHNT, CDR2 YYREEE (reference sequence). V lost 3 bases, J lost 5 bases, and 2 bases stayed unmatched. This CDR3 contains 14 residues.

This clone was observed a few times. This chain links TRBV18 with TRBJ2-7; 8 nucleotides line up with TRBD1. Looked up from germline, CDR1 is KGHSH and CDR2 is LQKENI. The CDR3 is made up of 13 amino acids. The trim removed 6 bases at V and 4 bases at J, leaving 5 bases unmatched. The CDR3 loop is CASSPGGTYEQYF. The DNA for the CDR3 is TGTGCCAGCTCCCCAGGGGGCACATACGAGCAGTACTTC. Full variable domain (rest looked up from reference TRBV18 and TRBJ2-7): NAGVMQNPRHLVRRRGQEARLRCSPMKGHSHVYWYRQLPEEGLKFMVYLQKENIIDESGMPKERFSAEFPKEGPSILRIQQVVRGDSAAYFCASSPGGTYEQYFGPGTRLTVT.

V is TRBV7-9 and J is TRBJ2-1; D is unresolved. The CDR3 consists of 14 residues. Per germline, CDR1 SEHNR and CDR2 FQNEAQ (reference sequence). Trimming removed 1 base from V and 4 bases from J, with 8 bases in between. The CDR3 bases are TGTGCCAGCAGCTTAGGCACTATTTACAATGAGCAGTTCTTC. This sequence encodes CASSLGTIYNEQFF.

In this sample, this clone turned up a few times. This rearrangement joins TRBV7-3 to TRBJ2-2; no reliable D call. The germline V gene has CDR1 SGHTA and CDR2 FQGTGA. This CDR3 comprises 16 residues. V shed 5 bases and J shed 2 bases, with 15 bases lying between them. CDR3 region: CASSIGPPGNTGELFF. The CDR3 DNA reads as TGTGCCAGCAGCATAGGCCCCCCGGGTAACACCGGGGAGCTGTTTTTT.

This clone occurred a few times. This rearrangement joins TRBV9 to TRBJ2-5; tentatively, D is TRBD2 (5 bases). The CDR3 covers 15 residues. V was trimmed by 2 bases and J by 1 base, leaving 12 bases between them. CDR1 SGDLS and CDR2 YYNGEE come from the germline V gene. The CDR3 DNA sequence: TGTGCCAGCAGCGTCGCCCCAGCGGCCCAAGAGACCCAGTACTTC. Its protein product is CASSVAPAAQETQYF.

This chain uses TRBV28 with TRBJ2-7, with a weak D call TRBD2 (6 bases). The CDR3 has 14 residues. V lost 4 bases, J lost 4 bases, and 14 bases lay in between. Germline CDR1 and CDR2: MDHEN and SYDVKM. CDR3 in DNA: TGTGCCAGCAGTTATGGAGGGCGGTTGTACGAGCAGTACTTC. Protein: CASSYGGRLYEQYF.

This clone was counted only a few times. V usage is TRBV28 and J usage is TRBJ1-2, with 7 bases identical to TRBD1. The V and J ends lost 6 bases and 4 bases, in that order; junction bases with no gene match: 8. Per the germline V gene, CDR1 is MDHEN and CDR2 is SYDVKM. The CDR3 totals 14 residues. The CDR3 is CASSMNRGGYGYTF. The CDR3, as DNA: TGTGCCAGCAGCATGAACAGGGGCGGCTATGGCTACACCTTC.

The V gene is TRBV7-2, the J gene TRBJ2-7, with TRBD1 identical over 8 bases. In germline, CDR1 is SGHTA, CDR2 FQGNSA. The CDR3 covers 15 residues. J gave up 3 bases and V 4 bases, and 8 bases lay outside the gene matches. The CDR3 nucleotides read TGTGCCAGCAGCTCTCAATCTACAGGGGGCTACGAGCAGTACTTC. This encodes CASSSQSTGGYEQYF.

Only a few counts were recorded for this clone. The J gene is TRBJ1-1, the V gene TRBV27; tentatively, D is TRBD1 (5 bases). CDR1 is MNHEY, CDR2 SMNVEV, per germline (reference sequence). The CDR3 covers 16 residues. Trimming took 0 bases from V and 4 from J, leaving 15 bases between them. Here the CDR3 DNA reads TGTGCCAGCAGTTTATCTTGGGGCGCGAGCAGCACTGAAGCTTTCTTT. Its translation is CASSLSWGASSTEAFF.